Following are 20 T cell receptor beta chains from one sample sequenced in a study of cytomegalovirus exposure and HLA in healthy donors. The PCR was carried out with 60 Vbeta primers and 13 Jbeta primers. The assay was immunoSEQ multiplex PCR, and TCRdb's table has in-frame clones only and misses some. The table includes around 150,000 clones, about 86% detected once. Sequenced input: PBMCs. The receptors shown here come from a young woman in good health and CMV-seronegative.

This clone is a singleton in its sample. The genes are TRBV28 and TRBJ2-7; TRBD2 matches 7 bases. This CDR3 has 17 residues. Germline V lookup: CDR1 MDHEN, CDR2 SYDVKM. Losses at the gene ends were 5 bases for V and 4 bases for J; bases not matched to a gene: 17. The CDR3 sequence: CASSQAWREKGWYEQYF. The CDR3 DNA is TGTGCCAGCAGTCAAGCCTGGCGGGAGAAGGGTTGGTACGAGCAGTACTTC.

This clone is a singleton in its sample. The chain joins TRBV7-2 to TRBJ2-5; possible D gene TRBD1, 6 bases. Germline V lookup: CDR1 SGHTA, CDR2 FQGNSA. The ends were cut back, 4 bases at V and 5 bases at J, with 17 bases in the middle. The CDR3 runs to 15 residues. The CDR3 DNA reads as TGTGCCAGCAGCTCCCCGACGACAGGATTCGAGACCCAGTACTTC. This encodes CASSSPTTGFETQYF.

The J gene is TRBJ1-4, the V gene TRBV11-2; 9 nucleotides line up with TRBD1. This CDR3 has 15 residues. V gave up 1 base and J gave up 10 bases; unmatched junction bases: 7. Per germline, CDR1 SGHAT and CDR2 FQNNGV. DNA of the CDR3: TGTGCCAGCAGCTTAGGCGGGACAGGGTTGGGAAAACTGTTTTTT. This translates into CASSLGGTGLGKLFF.

V is TRBV18 and J is TRBJ2-5, with D tentatively TRBD1 (6 bases). V was cut by 3 bases and J by 4 bases, with 12 bases left in between. The CDR3 is 14 residues long. The V gene's germline CDR1 is KGHSH and CDR2 LQKENI. The CDR3 coding sequence is TGTGCCAGCTCACCGAACAGGGAAGGAGAGACCCAGTACTTC. Protein product: CASSPNREGETQYF.

This chain joins TRBV6-5 and TRBJ1-4, with TRBD1 matching over 8 bases. The V gene end was trimmed by 5 bases and the J gene end by 7 bases; junction bases not matched to a gene: 9. CDR3 length: 15 amino acids. Germline-derived CDR1 and CDR2 are MNHEY and SVGAGI. CDR3 sequence: CASSAGTGAGEKLFF. The CDR3 region has the DNA TGTGCCAGCAGTGCCGGGACAGGTGCTGGTGAAAAACTGTTTTTT.

The DNA for the CDR3 is TGTGCCAGCAGCGAGATGCCGAGTTCCGGGGAGCTGTTTTTT. This translates into CASSEMPSSGELFF. The chain links TRBV9 to TRBJ2-2; D is unclear. Germline lookup yields CDR1 SGDLS and CDR2 YYNGEE. V was trimmed by 3 bases and J by 6 bases, leaving 12 bases between them. This CDR3 comprises 14 residues.

The J gene is TRBJ2-7, the V gene TRBV29-1, with 9 bases that match TRBD1. Germline CDR1 and CDR2: SQVTM and ANQGSEA. This CDR3 comprises 16 residues. J lost 2 bases, V lost 3 bases, and 11 bases had no gene match. In nucleotides, the CDR3 is TGCAGCGTTGACGCATTTGCCGGGACAGGGACCTACGAGCAGTACTTC. It is translated as CSVDAFAGTGTYEQYF.

The chain combines TRBV14 with TRBJ1-3; D is uncertain. CDR3 length: 13 amino acids. CDR1 and CDR2 from the germline V gene are SGHDN and FVKESK. V lost 3 bases and J lost 13, with 16 bases in between. CDR3 DNA: TGTGCCAGCAGCCAGGGTGGTCAGACACGGATATATTTT. Translated: CASSQGGQTRIYF.

CDR3 in DNA: TGCGCCAGCAGCCAAGATCGGGTGGCTCGGGGGGGTGAAAAACTGTTTTTT. This encodes CASSQDRVARGGEKLFF. This chain links TRBV4-1 with TRBJ1-4; D may be TRBD1 (5 bases). The CDR3 contains 17 residues. The germline gives CDR1 MGHRA, CDR2 YSYEKL. V dropped 0 bases and J dropped 7 bases, with 18 bases sitting between them.

This chain links TRBV29-1 with TRBJ2-3; TRBD1 might be the D (5 bases). Trimming took off 6 bases at V and 6 bases at J, with 19 bases between the two ends. CDR3 length equals 14 residues. CDR1 and CDR2 from the germline V gene are SQVTM and ANQGSEA. The CDR3 bases are TGCAGCGTCCCAGGGTCCCCTACGGTGGATACGCAGTATTTT. It encodes CSVPGSPTVDTQYF.

The chain joins TRBV18 to TRBJ2-5; D ambiguous. Looked up from germline, CDR1 is KGHSH and CDR2 is LQKENI. This CDR3 spans 13 amino acids. Deletions cut 4 bases from V and 2 bases from J, with 8 bases between. DNA of the CDR3: TGTGCCAGCTCACGAAGCTTACAAGAGACCCAGTACTTC. The encoded protein is CASSRSLQETQYF.

The chain couples TRBV6-5 to TRBJ1-2; 7 bases match TRBD1. The CDR3 spans 15 residues. The V segment lost 0 bases and the J segment 6 bases; nucleotides outside the gene matches: 7. Germline CDR1 reads MNHEY; CDR2 reads SVGAGI. The CDR3, as DNA: TGTGCCAGCAGTTACTCTCCGACAGGGTTGGATGGCTACACCTTC. This gives the protein CASSYSPTGLDGYTF.

The chain combines TRBV30 with TRBJ1-2; D not resolved. V was cut by 5 bases and J by 5 bases, with 9 bases left in between. The CDR3 totals 11 residues. Germline V CDR1 and CDR2: GTSNPN, SVGIG (reference sequence). CDR3 sequence: CAWGVGYGYTF. CDR3 bases: TGTGCCTGGGGCGTCGGGTATGGCTACACCTTC. Variable domain in full (rest from reference TRBV30 and TRBJ1-2): SQTIHQWPATLVQPVGSPLSLECTVEGTSNPNLYWYRQAAGRGLQLLFYSVGIGQISSEVPQNLSASRPQDRQFILSSKKLLLSDSGFYLCAWGVGYGYTFGSGTRLTVV.

This clone has a handful of counts. The chain joins TRBV29-1 to TRBJ1-1; 7 bases align to TRBD1. The junction had 8 bases not matched to a gene; V was cut back by 5 bases and J by 5 bases. Per the germline V gene, CDR1 is SQVTM and CDR2 is ANQGSEA. This CDR3 has 13 amino acids. The CDR3 DNA follows: TGCAGCGTTAGTACGCAGGGGGGAACTGAAGCTTTCTTT. Amino acids: CSVSTQGGTEAFF.

The chain links TRBV5-4 to TRBJ2-2; 10 positions match TRBD2. V gave up 4 bases and J gave up 1 base; unmatched junction bases: 4. From germline, CDR1 is SGHNT and CDR2 YYREEE (reference sequence). The CDR3 runs to 16 residues. Written as DNA, the CDR3 is TGTGCCAGCAGCCTCTGGACTAGCGGGAACACCGGGGAGCTGTTTTTT. It specifies CASSLWTSGNTGELFF.

The rearrangement joins TRBV6-4 to TRBJ1-2, with D unresolved. Trimming removed 6 bases at V and 6 bases at J, with 23 bases between. Per germline, CDR1 MRHNA and CDR2 SNTAGT. The CDR3 sequence is 16 residues long. The CDR3 protein is CASSPDGVRGGDGYTF. The CDR3 DNA follows: TGTGCCAGCAGCCCCGACGGGGTGAGAGGCGGCGATGGCTACACCTTC.

Concerning this clone itself: Its ends do not fully match the called genes, so a read error is possible. The gene calls are TRBV7-9 and TRBJ2-7, with a possible D match to TRBD1 (6 bases). Germline-derived CDR1 and CDR2 are SEHNR and FQNEAQ (reference sequence). The CDR3 sequence is 15 residues long. CDR3 in amino acids: CSSSLDRFLSHEQYF. CDR3 bases: TGTTCCAGCAGCTTAGACAGGTTCCTTTCCCACGAGCAGTACTTC.

V and J are TRBV7-2 and TRBJ2-7; 12 nucleotides line up with TRBD2. CDR1 SGHTA and CDR2 FQGNSA come from the germline V gene. The CDR3 runs to 15 residues. Unmatched junction bases numbered 7, after V lost 5 bases and J lost 5 bases. DNA of the CDR3: TGTGCCAGCAGCGAACTAGCGGGAGGTTGGAACGAGCAGTACTTC. It codes for CASSELAGGWNEQYF.

Comment on this clone: A junction boundary mismatches the germline segment, possibly from a read error. The genes are TRBV7-9 and TRBJ1-6, with 7 bases aligning to TRBD1. Germline assignment: CDR1 SEHNR and CDR2 FQNEAQ (reference sequence). This CDR3 comprises 16 residues. CDR3 sequence reads: CSSSLGQQGRNSPLHF. CDR3 bases: TGTTCCAGCAGCTTAGGGCAACAGGGGCGTAATTCACCCCTCCACTTT.

The rearrangement joins TRBV5-1 to TRBJ2-5; a weak D match, TRBD2 (5 bases). The V gene's germline CDR1 is SGHRS and CDR2 YFSETQ. Trimming removed 4 bases from V and 4 bases from J, with 17 bases in between. The length of the CDR3 is 15 residues. CDR3 nucleotide sequence: TGCGCCAGCAGCCGAGATCCGGGGTTAGGAGAGACCCAGTACTTC. Its protein is CASSRDPGLGETQYF.